The 18 T cell receptor beta chains below all came from one sample that was sequenced in a study of blood T cell repertoires in COVID-19. Here immunoSEQ multiplex PCR was the method, and the copy in TCRdb shows in-frame clones only, minus some. The sample records around 230,000 clones, approximately 87% being singletons. Sample: peripheral blood. Every receptor here comes from a woman between 65 and 79 years old with active or convalescent COVID-19.

This clone appeared once. The chain links TRBV5-4 to TRBJ2-7; D perhaps matches TRBD2 (5 bases). There are 12 residues in the CDR3. The V and J ends lost 4 bases and 3 bases respectively, with 8 bases between them. In germline, CDR1 is SGHNT, CDR2 YYREEE (reference sequence). CDR3 sequence reads: CASSEGNYEQYF. The CDR3 DNA sequence: TGTGCCAGCAGCGAGGGAAACTACGAGCAGTACTTC.

The chain joins TRBV13 to TRBJ1-6, with 8 bases fitting TRBD1. J was trimmed by 1 base and V by 6 bases; bases with no gene match: 8. Germline values: CDR1 PRHDT, CDR2 FYEKMQ (reference sequence). The length of the CDR3 is 17 residues. Here the CDR3 reads CASSPSQGASYNSPLHF. CDR3 nucleotide sequence: TGTGCCAGCAGTCCATCTCAGGGGGCTTCCTATAATTCACCCCTCCACTTT.

The DNA for the CDR3 is TGTGCCAGCAGCGGCGGGGTCCTCTCCTACGAGCAGTACTTC. Protein: CASSGGVLSYEQYF. This rearrangement joins TRBV7-6 to TRBJ2-7, with D perhaps TRBD2 (6 bases). Germline loops: CDR1 SGHVS, CDR2 FNYEAQ. Trimming removed 5 bases at V and 0 bases at J, with 11 bases between. This CDR3 spans 14 amino acids.

This chain joins TRBV2 and TRBJ2-2; tentatively, D is TRBD1 (5 bases). Trimming left V 6 bases short and J 6 bases short, with 14 bases between. The CDR3 contains 14 residues. Germline V gene data show CDR1 as SNHLY and CDR2 as FYNNEI. The CDR3 spells CASRPDTWAGELFF. The CDR3, as DNA: TGTGCCAGCAGACCGGACACGTGGGCCGGGGAGCTGTTTTTT.

V usage is TRBV5-1 and J usage is TRBJ2-1; 11 bases map to TRBD2. The V gene's germline CDR1 is SGHRS and CDR2 YFSETQ. V lost 0 bases, J lost 8 bases, and 10 bases stayed unmatched. The CDR3 consists of 17 residues. The CDR3 DNA reads TGCGCCAGCAGCTTGGCCCAGTCTAGCGGGGGGCGAGATGAGCAGTTCTTC. Amino acids: CASSLAQSSGGRDEQFF.

The rearrangement uses TRBV29-1 and TRBJ1-2; D unclear. V was trimmed by 2 bases and J by 0 bases, leaving 10 bases between them. This CDR3 comprises 14 residues. CDR1 is SQVTM, CDR2 ANQGSEA, per germline. The CDR3 DNA is TGCAGCGTTGAACGGCGAGGAGCTAACTATGGCTACACCTTC. This gives the protein CSVERRGANYGYTF.

The chain has TRBV5-1 and TRBJ2-7; a possible D gene is TRBD2 (6 bases). CDR1 and CDR2 from the germline V gene are SGHRS and YFSETQ. Deletions cut 0 bases from V and 4 bases from J, with 8 bases between. This CDR3 is built from 13 residues. CDR3 in amino acids: CASSLDGRYEQYF. DNA for the CDR3: TGCGCCAGCAGCTTGGACGGGAGATACGAGCAGTACTTC. Drawing the rest from reference TRBV5-1 and TRBJ2-7, the complete variable domain is KAGVTQTPRYLIKTRGQQVTLSCSPISGHRSVSWYQQTPGQGLQFLFEYFSETQRNKGNFPGRFSGRQFSNSRSEMNVSTLELGDSALYLCASSLDGRYEQYFGPGTRLTVT.

This clone came up a few times. The chain uses TRBV7-9 and TRBJ1-2; no reliable D call. This CDR3 has 12 amino acids. Germline V gene lookup returns CDR1 SEHNR and CDR2 FQNEAQ (reference sequence). V was cut by 4 bases and J by 7 bases, with 10 bases left in between. CDR3 sequence reads: CASSSLSGGYTF. Written as DNA, the CDR3 is TGTGCCAGCAGCTCATTATCGGGTGGCTACACCTTC.

This clone has only one observation. This chain uses TRBV4-1 with TRBJ2-7; D is perhaps TRBD1 (6 bases). Germline values: CDR1 MGHRA, CDR2 YSYEKL. This CDR3 is 14 amino acids long. Deletions cut 2 bases from V and 2 bases from J, with 10 bases between. The CDR3 DNA reads TGCGCCAGCAGCCAACAGACAGGACCCTACGAGCAGTACTTC. This translates into CASSQQTGPYEQYF.

The chain is built from TRBV28 and TRBJ2-3; 8 nucleotides match TRBD2. Trimming removed 7 bases from V and 1 base from J; junction bases left unmatched: 10. The CDR3 length is 16 residues. Germline loops: CDR1 MDHEN, CDR2 SYDVKM. Here the CDR3 DNA reads TGTGCCAGCAAAACCCCAACAGCGGGAGGCACAGATACGCAGTATTTT. Translation: CASKTPTAGGTDTQYF.

V gene TRBV7-3 combines with J gene TRBJ2-5, with D maybe TRBD1 (6 bases). V dropped 3 bases and J dropped 4 bases, with 9 bases sitting between them. The CDR3 contains 13 residues. CDR1 and CDR2 (germline): SGHTA, FQGTGA. The CDR3 here is CASSLGARETQYF. The CDR3 region has the DNA TGTGCCAGCAGCTTGGGGGCGAGAGAGACCCAGTACTTC.

V gene TRBV4-1 combines with J gene TRBJ2-3; TRBD1 might be the D (6 bases). The CDR3 consists of 15 residues. Germline CDR1 is MGHRA and CDR2 is YSYEKL. Trimming pared 4 bases from V and 3 bases from J, leaving 14 bases between. DNA of the CDR3: TGCGCCAGCAGCCTACAGGGCGGTACGACAGATACGCAGTATTTT. Translating it yields CASSLQGGTTDTQYF.

The V call is TRBV11-3, the J call TRBJ2-7, with 8 nucleotides matching TRBD2. The CDR3 length is 12 residues. The germline gives CDR1 SGHNT, CDR2 YENEEA. The V and J ends lost 11 bases and 3 bases, in that order; junction bases with no gene match: 6. CDR3 region: CAREGQNYEQYF. The CDR3 region has the DNA TGTGCCCGGGAGGGACAAAACTACGAGCAGTACTTC.

This clone was observed a handful of times. The rearrangement uses TRBV10-3 and TRBJ1-2; a weak D match, TRBD1 (6 bases). The ends were cut back, 2 bases at V and 5 bases at J, with 27 bases in the middle. The CDR3 is made up of 19 amino acids. Germline CDR1 is ENHRY and CDR2 is SYGVKD. The DNA of the CDR3 is TGTGCCATCAGTGAGGGGGGGGGCAGATCCCAAGGTTTCGTATATGGCTACACCTTC. As protein: CAISEGGGRSQGFVYGYTF.

The genes are TRBV25-1 and TRBJ2-5; TRBD2 agrees at 7 bases. The ends lost 9 bases at V and 5 bases at J; junction bases unmatched: 12. Per the germline V gene, CDR1 is MGHDK and CDR2 is SYGVNS. This CDR3 comprises 14 residues. CDR3 nucleotides: TGTGCCAGTGGGGGGGGTGGAGGTCGGGAGACCCAGTACTTC. Amino acids: CASGGGGGRETQYF.

The J gene is TRBJ2-1, the V gene TRBV6-5; D is perhaps TRBD2 (5 bases). V was cut by 2 bases and J by 0 bases, with 8 bases left in between. Germline CDR1 and CDR2: MNHEY and SVGAGI. The CDR3 has 15 residues. The CDR3 is CASSYGGLSYNEQFF. DNA of the CDR3: TGTGCCAGCAGTTACGGAGGTCTCTCCTACAATGAGCAGTTCTTC.

This clone is a singleton in its sample. This chain connects TRBV5-8 to TRBJ1-5; D is unresolved. The CDR3 totals 16 residues. V shed 0 bases and J shed 9 bases, with 19 bases lying between them. Germline V gene lookup returns CDR1 SGHTS and CDR2 YDEGEE. Here the CDR3 reads CASSLAGAVSLRPQHF. CDR3 nucleotide sequence: TGTGCCAGCAGCTTGGCCGGAGCAGTTAGTCTAAGGCCCCAGCATTTT.

The chain couples TRBV27 to TRBJ1-1; D gene unclear. Germline loops: CDR1 MNHEY, CDR2 SMNVEV (reference sequence). The length of the CDR3 is 14 residues. The V end was cut by 6 bases, the J end by 2 bases, with 13 bases between. Here the CDR3 reads CASSQRPINTEAFF. In DNA form, the CDR3 reads TGTGCCAGCAGCCAGCGACCGATTAACACTGAAGCTTTCTTT.